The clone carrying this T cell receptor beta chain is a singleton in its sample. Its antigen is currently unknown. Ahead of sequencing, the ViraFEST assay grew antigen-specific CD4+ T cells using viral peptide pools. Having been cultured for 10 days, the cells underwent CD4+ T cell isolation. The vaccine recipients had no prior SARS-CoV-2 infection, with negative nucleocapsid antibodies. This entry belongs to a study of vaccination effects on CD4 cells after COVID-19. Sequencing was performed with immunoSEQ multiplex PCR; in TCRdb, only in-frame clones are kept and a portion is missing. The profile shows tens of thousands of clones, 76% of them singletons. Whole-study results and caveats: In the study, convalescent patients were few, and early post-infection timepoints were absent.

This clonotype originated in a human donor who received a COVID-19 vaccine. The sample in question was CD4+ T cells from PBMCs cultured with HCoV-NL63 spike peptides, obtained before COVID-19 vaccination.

The CDR3 DNA is TGTGCCAGCAGACACAACAGTGGACAGCGAAATTCACCCCTCCACTTT. Its protein product is CASRHNSGQRNSPLHF. The chain carries TRBV6-6 and TRBJ1-6, with D tentatively TRBD1 (6 bases). Per germline, CDR1 MNHNY and CDR2 SVGAGI (reference sequence). V dropped 6 bases and J dropped 7 bases, with 19 bases sitting between them. This CDR3 contains 16 residues.